This T cell receptor (beta chain) originates from a study of T cell responses to AZD1222 COVID-19 vaccine. This CDR3 spans 16 amino acids. Germline V CDR1 and CDR2: SGHNT, YYREEE (reference sequence). Between the trimmed V and J ends, which lost 1 base and 3 bases, there was a span of 16 bases. Study conclusions and caveats: Just five or six AZD1222 recipients were seropositive at baseline. Among the donors, most were white British and more were female, and clonal diversity was possibly underestimated.

The table came from immunoSEQ multiplex PCR; TCRdb's copy has only in-frame clones and leaves some out. This sample has 120,000 or so clones, with 88% found just once. As to this clone: Antigen: not known.

This clonotype originated in an adult in good health. Sequencing used peripheral blood, obtained on day 0 of AZD1222 vaccination. The chain combines TRBV5-4 with TRBJ1-2; D unclear. The CDR3 loop reads CASSLYGVRSHYGYTF. The CDR3 region has the DNA TGTGCCAGCAGCTTGTATGGGGTAAGGTCGCACTATGGCTACACCTTC.